These T cell receptor beta chains were read from a single sample in a study of CD8 T cells in Susac syndrome. TCRdb analysed the immunoSEQ multiplex PCR reads with MiXCR anew, one entry per CDR3 protein. Of tens of thousands of distinct CDR3 sequences listed, over 75% are singletons. Sequencing was done on a sample of CD8+ T cells from PBMCs. The receptor set was obtained from a human donor with multiple sclerosis. Both conserved end residues are part of each CDR3. The order of the fields is D gene, V gene, CDR3 protein. A D gene is named only where the DNA matches it firmly.

-	TRBV12-3/TRBV12-4	CASSLSNEKLFF
TRBD1	TRBV20-1	CSARPPPGQGLNYGYTF
-	TRBV6-2/TRBV6-3	CASSYHLANTGELFF
-	TRBV5-1	CASSFYTQGDYTF
TRBD1	TRBV3-1	CASSRDRDRGLPFYGYTF
-	TRBV5-4	CASSSDSPTYNEQFF
TRBD2	TRBV7-3	CASSTSSGNEQFF
-	TRBV7-9	CASSSTGRRATEAFF
TRBD2	TRBV6-4	CASSSSGEADTQYF
-	TRBV6-2/TRBV6-3	CASSPSGSGNQPQHF
-	TRBV19	CASSESGVGFNRNQPQHF
-	TRBV19	CASSPTRRLYNEQFF
-	TRBV7-9	CASSLQENYNEQFF
TRBD2	TRBV25-1	CASGDGTDTQYF
-	TRBV2	CASSESKVNTEAFF
TRBD1	TRBV3-1	CATSSGTGFHYGYTF
-	TRBV28	CASSSPLHF
-	TRBV12-3/TRBV12-4	CASSLAENNEQFF
-	TRBV6-4	CASIPWKGFYNEQFF
-	TRBV5-6	CASSLRGSSSYNEQFF
-	TRBV5-6	CASSSSTYGSNYGYTF
-	TRBV5-4	CASSLGRGNTEAFF
TRBD1	TRBV18	CASSPPEGQGWDEQFF
-	TRBV15	CATSRRVLSDEQFF
TRBD1	TRBV6-5	CASSRTTGVQETQYF
TRBD1	TRBV7-6	CASSRQGRNSPLHF
TRBD1	TRBV19	CASSSIAGGYSYNEQFF
-	TRBV28	CASSSPGTGTEAFF
-	TRBV9	CASSVGVRDQETQYF
TRBD1	TRBV4-3	CASSQDSRGPGNTIYF
-	TRBV30	CAWIGDSGAYNEQFF
-	TRBV5-6	CASSLADRGFYEQYF
-	TRBV20-1	CSARDQAASSYEQYF